One and the same sample provided the 8 T cell receptor beta chains below, sequenced in a study of blood T cell repertoires in COVID-19 (dated by TCRdb to 2020 to 2022). Receptors were amplified or captured by the immunoSEQ multiplex PCR assay. TCRdb took this table from immuneACCESS and kept in-frame rearrangements with V and J called. Such tables lack part of the clones; where checked against another copy, unresolved V genes explain under half of the gap, and the rest is unexplained. This sample gives roughly 340,000 clones in total; 75% to 90% of them show up just once. Over 0.95% of the sample belongs to the ten largest clones. What was sequenced was PBMCs or T cells enriched from blood (not recorded which). The receptors originated from a man between 18 and 35 years old who had recovered from COVID-19.

The V and J genes are TRBV5-6 and TRBJ2-3, with a possible D match to TRBD1 (7 bases). Trimming removed 4 bases from V and 2 bases from J, with 20 bases in between. Germline CDR1 SGHDT, CDR2 YYEEEE. The CDR3 loop spans 17 amino acids. DNA for the CDR3: TGTGCCAGCAGCCCAGGACAGGCGGGGTGGTACACAGATACGCAGTATTTT. Translation: CASSPGQAGWYTDTQYF.

CDR3 in amino acids: CASSPPGQGAFTEAFF. CDR3 sequence (DNA): TGTGCCAGCTCACCCCCGGGACAGGGGGCCTTCACTGAAGCTTTCTTT. The chain employs TRBV18 and TRBJ1-1; 12 nucleotides line up with TRBD1. There are 16 residues in the CDR3. V shed 3 bases, J shed 4 bases, and the junction held 6 bases outside the gene matches. Germline-derived CDR1 and CDR2 are KGHSH and LQKENI.

V is TRBV7-9 and J is TRBJ1-1, with 9 bases matching TRBD1. Trimming removed 1 base from V and 5 bases from J; junction bases left unmatched: 5. Germline assignment: CDR1 SEHNR and CDR2 FQNEAQ (reference sequence). The CDR3 consists of 15 residues. The CDR3 spells CASSLGWDRETEAFF. The DNA of the CDR3 is TGTGCCAGCAGCTTAGGTTGGGACAGGGAAACTGAAGCTTTCTTT.

V and J are TRBV5-4 and TRBJ1-2; 11 nucleotides align to TRBD1. V shed 4 bases and J 5 bases; nucleotides not matched to a gene: 10. Germline assignment: CDR1 SGHNT and CDR2 YYREEE (reference sequence). This CDR3 comprises 16 residues. For the CDR3, the DNA is TGTGCCAGCAGCCTCTCGACGGGGACAGGGGGATATGGCTACACCTTC. It translates to CASSLSTGTGGYGYTF. Supplemented by reference TRBV5-4 and TRBJ1-2, the full variable domain reads ETGVTQSPTHLIKTRGQQVTLRCSSQSGHNTVSWYQQALGQGPQFIFQYYREEENGRGNFPPRFSGLQFPNYSSELNVNALELDDSALYLCASSLSTGTGGYGYTFGSGTRLTVV.

This chain joins TRBV18 and TRBJ2-7; D may be TRBD2 (5 bases). Deletions cut 6 bases from V and 0 bases from J, with 12 bases between. CDR3 length equals 14 residues. Germline CDR1 KGHSH, CDR2 LQKENI. Here the CDR3 DNA reads TGTGCCAGCTCCCCCGGTGGAGGCTCCTACGAGCAGTACTTC. Translating gives CASSPGGGSYEQYF.

CDR3 sequence (DNA): TGTGCCAGCAGCTTAGCGGGCCAGACTAACTATGGCTACACCTTC. It is translated as CASSLAGQTNYGYTF. The chain uses TRBV7-9 and TRBJ1-2; the D is unclear. The germline V gene has CDR1 SEHNR and CDR2 FQNEAQ (reference sequence). There are 15 residues in the CDR3. V gave up 0 bases and J gave up 0 bases, with 8 bases separating them. The whole variable domain, remainder taken from reference TRBV7-9 and TRBJ1-2, is DTGVSQNPRHKITKRGQNVTFRCDPISEHNRLYWYRQTLGQGPEFLTYFQNEAQLEKSRLLSDRFSAERPKGSFSTLEIQRTEQGDSAMYLCASSLAGQTNYGYTFGSGTRLTVV.

The chain links TRBV5-1 to TRBJ2-7; TRBD2 matches at 7 bases. Germline CDR1 SGHRS, CDR2 YFSETQ. CDR3 length: 15 residues. The V and J ends lost 4 bases and 3 bases, in that order; junction bases with no gene match: 10. CDR3 sequence: CASSPGLGGFYEQYF. CDR3 coding DNA: TGCGCCAGCAGCCCGGGACTGGGGGGGTTCTACGAGCAGTACTTC.

V is TRBV29-1 and J is TRBJ2-1, with TRBD2 matching 12 bases. The ends lost 8 bases at V and 0 bases at J; junction bases unmatched: 5. CDR1 and CDR2 (germline): SQVTM, ANQGSEA. The CDR3 has 15 residues. CDR3 sequence reads: CSTSGGFTSYNEQFF. CDR3 in DNA: TGCAGCACTAGCGGGGGGTTTACCTCCTACAATGAGCAGTTCTTC.